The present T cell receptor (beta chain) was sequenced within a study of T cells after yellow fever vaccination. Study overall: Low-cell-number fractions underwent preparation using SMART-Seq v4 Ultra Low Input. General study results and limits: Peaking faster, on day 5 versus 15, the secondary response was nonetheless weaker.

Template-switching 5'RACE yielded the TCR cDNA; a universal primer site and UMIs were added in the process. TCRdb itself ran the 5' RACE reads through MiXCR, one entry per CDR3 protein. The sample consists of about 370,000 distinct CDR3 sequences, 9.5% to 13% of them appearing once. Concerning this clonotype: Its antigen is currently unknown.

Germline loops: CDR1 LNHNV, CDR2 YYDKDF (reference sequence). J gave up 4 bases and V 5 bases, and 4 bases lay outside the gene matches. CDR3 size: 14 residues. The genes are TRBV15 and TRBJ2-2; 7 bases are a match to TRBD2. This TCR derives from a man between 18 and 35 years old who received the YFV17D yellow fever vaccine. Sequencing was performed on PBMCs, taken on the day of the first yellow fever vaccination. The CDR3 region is CATSRSGGTGELFF. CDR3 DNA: TGTGCCACCAGCCGTTCGGGGGGCACCGGGGAGCTGTTTTTT. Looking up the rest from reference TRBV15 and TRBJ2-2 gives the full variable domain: DAMVIQNPRYQVTQFGKPVTLSCSQTLNHNVMYWYQQKSSQAPKLLFHYYDKDFNNEADTPDNFQSRRPNTSFCFLDIRSPGLGDTAMYLCATSRSGGTGELFFGEGSRLTVL.